A selection of T cell receptor beta chains follows, all from one sample in a study of CD8+CD57+ T cells in acquired aplastic anemia. One entry per CDR3 protein results from TCRdb running MiXCR on the reads. The repertoire holds around 170,000 distinct CDR3 sequences, with under 55% as singletons. Sequenced sample: sorted CD4+, CD8+, or CD8+CD57+ T cells (not recorded which) from PBMCs. The receptors were sampled from a human donor with aplastic anemia. CDR3s include the opening cysteine and the closing phenylalanine or tryptophan. The D gene is left open where the match is weak. A row's size may be missing; if present it is once, few, many or a size class.

>TRBJ2-7|many|TRBV6-6|NA
CASSPRGSSYEQYF
TGTGCCAGCAGTCCCCGGGGAAGCTCCTACGAGCAGTACTTC
>TRBJ2-1|NA|TRBV10-3|TRBD1
CASRSPRTGVDEQFF
TGTGCCAGCAGGTCCCCGAGGACAGGGGTCGATGAGCAGTTCTTC
>TRBJ2-3|NA|TRBV24-1|NA
CATSGTNGGPRYF
TGTGCCACCAGCGGGACTAACGGGGGCCCTAGGTATTTT
>TRBJ2-5|NA|TRBV7-2|NA
CASSRYGTRETQYF
TGTGCCAGCAGCCGTTACGGGACGAGAGAGACCCAGTACTTC
>TRBJ2-1|few|TRBV10-3|TRBD2
CAISLAGGNEQFF
TGTGCCATTAGCCTAGCGGGTGGCAATGAGCAGTTCTTC
>TRBJ2-5|many|TRBV5-1|TRBD1
CASSLAPRQGGETQYF
TGCGCCAGCAGCTTGGCCCCGCGACAGGGTGGGGAGACCCAGTACTTC
>TRBJ1-1|NA|TRBV25-1|TRBD1
CASRRGAGGLQQAEAFF
TGTGCCAGCAGGAGGGGGGCAGGGGGCCTTCAACAGGCTGAAGCTTTCTTT
>TRBJ2-3|NA|TRBV19|NA
CASIDRRGTDTQYF
TGTGCCAGTATAGACAGGAGAGGTACAGATACGCAGTATTTT
>TRBJ1-6|once|TRBV10-3|TRBD1
CAIAAHGTGKISPLHF
TGTGCCATCGCCGCACACGGGACAGGGAAGATTTCACCCCTCCACTTT
>TRBJ2-1|NA|TRBV10-1|TRBD2
CASSDSGRVRATYNEQFF
TGCGCCAGCAGTGACTCGGGGAGGGTGAGGGCGACCTACAATGAGCAGTTCTTC
>TRBJ2-3|NA|TRBV10-2|NA
CATNGHMDFSTDTQYF
TGCGCCACTAACGGACATATGGATTTTAGCACAGATACGCAGTATTTT
>TRBJ2-5|NA|TRBV10-2|NA
CASSPTVLRETQYF
TGCGCCAGCAGCCCGACAGTCCTCCGGGAGACCCAGTACTTC
>TRBJ2-7|many|TRBV6-1|TRBD1
CASTPGQGIGWQYF
TGTGCCAGCACCCCGGGACAGGGTATAGGGTGGCAGTACTTC
>TRBJ2-5|many|TRBV24-1|NA
CATRSGAGETQYF
TGTGCCACCAGGTCGGGGGCTGGGGAGACCCAGTACTTC
>TRBJ2-7|many|TRBV19|NA
CASSKQDAYEQYF
TGTGCCAGTAGTAAACAGGACGCCTACGAGCAGTACTTC
>TRBJ2-7|NA|TRBV15|TRBD1
CATSRGGTGFYEQYF
TGTGCCACCAGCAGAGGTGGGACAGGCTTCTACGAGCAGTACTTC
>TRBJ1-1|NA|TRBV19|NA
CASYWTGNTEAFF
TGTGCCAGTTATTGGACGGGAAACACTGAAGCTTTCTTT
>TRBJ1-3|many|TRBV10-2|NA
CASSGGLLFRPSGNTIYF
TGCGCCAGCAGTGGGGGCTTGCTGTTTCGTCCCTCTGGAAACACCATATATTTT
>TRBJ1-4|many|TRBV19|TRBD1
CASSILGTVNEKLFF
TGTGCCAGTAGTATCCTCGGGACAGTTAATGAAAAACTGTTTTTT
>TRBJ2-7|once|TRBV20-1|TRBD1
CSATGGAYEQYF
TGCAGTGCTACAGGGGGCGCGTACGAGCAGTACTTC
>TRBJ1-2|NA|TRBV6-1|TRBD1
CASSLSSGQNGYTF
TGTGCCAGCAGTCTATCCTCGGGACAGAATGGCTACACCTTC